This passage covers 14 T cell receptor beta chains from one sample sequenced in a study of blood T cell repertoires in COVID-19. TCRdb's table, derived via immunoSEQ multiplex PCR, lists solely in-frame clones and lacks some. The sample includes about 87,000 clones, around 86% of them seen just once. The sequenced material came from peripheral blood. The source of these receptors is a middle-aged man with acute or convalescent COVID-19.

The chain couples TRBV30 to TRBJ1-1; no clear D gene. V was cut by 0 bases and J by 1 base, with 9 bases left in between. Germline V gene data show CDR1 as GTSNPN and CDR2 as SVGIG (reference sequence). The CDR3 covers 14 residues. The CDR3 nucleotides are TGTGCCTGGAGTGTACGAGGGTGGAACACTGAAGCTTTCTTT. Protein: CAWSVRGWNTEAFF.

This clone was seen only a few times. The V gene is TRBV7-2, the J gene TRBJ1-3; D is perhaps TRBD1 (6 bases). The CDR3 runs 16 residues. Per the germline V gene, CDR1 is SGHTA and CDR2 is FQGNSA. Trimming removed 1 base at V and 4 bases at J, with 14 bases between. The CDR3 loop reads CASSLGVGALGNTIYF. In nucleotides, the CDR3 is TGTGCCAGCAGCTTAGGGGTGGGGGCGTTGGGAAACACCATATATTTT. Full variable domain (missing parts from reference TRBV7-2 and TRBJ1-3): GAGVSQSPSNKVTEKGKDVELRCDPISGHTALYWYRQSLGQGLEFLIYFQGNSAPDKSGLPSDRFSAERTGGSVSTLTIQRTQQEDSAVYLCASSLGVGALGNTIYFGEGSWLTVV.

This sequence joins TRBV27 and TRBJ1-4, with a possible D match to TRBD1 (5 bases). Trimming left V 3 bases short and J 11 bases short, with 19 bases between. This CDR3 contains 15 residues. The germline gives CDR1 MNHEY, CDR2 SMNVEV (reference sequence). The CDR3 region has the DNA TGTGCCAGCAGTTTCGGGACTGGGAGTGGAGAGAAACTGTTTTTT. The encoded protein is CASSFGTGSGEKLFF.

This clone was observed once. The rearrangement links TRBV7-3 to TRBJ1-1; 8 positions agree with TRBD1. Trimming removed 4 bases from V and 4 bases from J; junction bases left unmatched: 5. This CDR3 is built from 14 residues. CDR1 is SGHTA, CDR2 FQGTGA, per germline. CDR3 bases: TGTGCCAGCAGCTCCCTACAGGGGGGCACTGAAGCTTTCTTT. Encoded protein: CASSSLQGGTEAFF.

The rearrangement uses TRBV3-1 (or the pseudogene TRBV3-2) and TRBJ1-1; D remains ambiguous. V was pared by 6 bases and J by 1 base, with 6 bases between. CDR3 length: 12 amino acids. From germline, CDR1 is LGHDT and CDR2 YNNKEL (reference sequence). CDR3 nucleotides: TGTGCCAGCAGTCGAGGGAACACTGAAGCTTTCTTT. This sequence encodes CASSRGNTEAFF.

This clone was seen a single time. The V and J genes are TRBV9 and TRBJ2-5, with 9 bases fitting TRBD1. The V segment lost 4 bases and the J segment 2 bases; nucleotides outside the gene matches: 6. The CDR3 has 15 amino acids. Germline V gene data show CDR1 as SGDLS and CDR2 as YYNGEE. The CDR3 sequence: CASSKGDRDQETQYF. The CDR3 DNA reads TGTGCCAGCAGCAAAGGGGACAGGGATCAAGAGACCCAGTACTTC.

V is TRBV11-3 and J is TRBJ2-3, with 8 bases identical to TRBD2. V was pared by 6 bases and J by 4 bases, with 3 bases of the junction left unmatched. The germline CDR1 and CDR2 sequences are SGHNT and YENEEA. The CDR3 runs to 13 residues. CDR3: CASSWTSSDTQYF. As DNA, the CDR3 is TGTGCCAGCAGTTGGACTAGCTCAGATACGCAGTATTTT. Using reference TRBV11-3 and TRBJ2-3 for the parts outside the CDR3, the full variable domain is EAGVVQSPRYKIIEKKQPVAFWCNPISGHNTLYWYLQNLGQGPELLIRYENEEAVDDSQLPKDRFSAERLKGVDSTLKIQPAELGDSAVYLCASSWTSSDTQYFGPGTRLTVL.

This chain uses TRBV5-1 with TRBJ1-6; TRBD1 might be the D (5 bases). The V end was cut by 6 bases, the J end by 7 bases, with 14 bases between. CDR3 length equals 14 residues. Germline values: CDR1 SGHRS, CDR2 YFSETQ. The CDR3 region has the DNA TGCGCCAGCACCCTGGGCCAGGGCAATTCACCCCTCCACTTT. This gives the protein CASTLGQGNSPLHF.

This clone was picked up one time. V is TRBV5-1 and J is TRBJ2-7, with 9 bases matching TRBD1. Germline CDR1 SGHRS, CDR2 YFSETQ. V dropped 4 bases and J dropped 5; count of bases not matched to a gene: 7. The CDR3 consists of 14 residues. The CDR3 DNA follows: TGCGCCAGCAGCCCGGGGGACAGGGTCGACGAGCAGTACTTC. Protein product: CASSPGDRVDEQYF.

The chain joins TRBV29-1 to TRBJ2-1, with 10 bases matching TRBD2. Germline CDR1 reads SQVTM; CDR2 reads ANQGSEA. The ends lost 2 bases at V and 9 bases at J; junction bases unmatched: 4. The CDR3 loop spans 13 amino acids. CDR3 sequence: CSVELAGVGEQFF. CDR3 nucleotides: TGCAGCGTTGAACTAGCGGGAGTCGGTGAGCAGTTCTTC.

The chain joins TRBV25-1 to TRBJ1-5, with TRBD1 identical over 8 bases. CDR1 MGHDK and CDR2 SYGVNS come from the germline V gene. The CDR3 contains 14 residues. V lost 5 bases and J lost 1; bases outside the gene matches: 1. CDR3 amino acids: CASSRTGSNQPQHF. CDR3 nucleotide sequence: TGTGCCAGCAGTCGGACAGGGAGCAATCAGCCCCAGCATTTT.

The chain employs TRBV27 and TRBJ2-2, with 7 bases aligning to TRBD1. The V segment lost 6 bases and the J segment 2 bases; nucleotides outside the gene matches: 9. The CDR3 is made up of 16 amino acids. The germline CDR1 and CDR2 sequences are MNHEY and SMNVEV (reference sequence). In DNA form, the CDR3 reads TGTGCCAGCAGAACGCACCGGGACAGAAACACCGGGGAGCTGTTTTTT. This gives the protein CASRTHRDRNTGELFF.

This clone was detected only a few times. The V call is TRBV10-1, the J call TRBJ1-5; tentatively, D is TRBD1 (6 bases). CDR1 and CDR2 from the germline V gene are WNHNN and SYGVQD (reference sequence). This CDR3 is built from 21 residues. CDR3 protein: CAHLPGRNRDMVIFANQPQHF. The CDR3 region has the DNA TGCGCACACCTGCCAGGGCGGAACCGGGACATGGTAATTTTCGCAAATCAGCCCCAGCATTTT.

J is TRBJ2-1 and V is TRBV5-8; 10 bases align to TRBD2. This CDR3 is 17 amino acids long. V trimming: 1 base; J trimming: 8 bases; junction bases outside the gene matches: 12. Germline V CDR1 and CDR2: SGHTS, YDEGEE. CDR3 coding DNA: TGTGCCAGCAGCTTGAGGACTAGCGGCTTCTCCGGCGATGAGCAGTTCTTC. As protein: CASSLRTSGFSGDEQFF.